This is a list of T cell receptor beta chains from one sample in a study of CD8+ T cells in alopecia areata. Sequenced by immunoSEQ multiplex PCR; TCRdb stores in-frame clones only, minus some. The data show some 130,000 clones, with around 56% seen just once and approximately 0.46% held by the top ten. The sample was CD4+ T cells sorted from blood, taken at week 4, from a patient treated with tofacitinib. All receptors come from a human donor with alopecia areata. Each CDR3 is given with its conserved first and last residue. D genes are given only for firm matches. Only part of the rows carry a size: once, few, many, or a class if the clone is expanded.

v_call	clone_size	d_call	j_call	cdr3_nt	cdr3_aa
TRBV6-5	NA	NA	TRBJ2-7	TGTGCCACCCGGGGACTCTCCTACGAGCAGTACTTC	CATRGLSYEQYF
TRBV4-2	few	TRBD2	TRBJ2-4	TGTGCCAGCAGCCAAGAGTCCCTAGCGGTAGCCAAAAACATTCAGTACTTC	CASSQESLAVAKNIQYF
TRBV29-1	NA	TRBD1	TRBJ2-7	TGCAGCGTCTCGGGACAGAGCTACGAGCAGTACTTC	CSVSGQSYEQYF
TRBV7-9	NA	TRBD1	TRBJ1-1	TGTGCCAGCAGCGCCGACAGGGGCCAGGGGAACACTGAAGCTTTCTTT	CASSADRGQGNTEAFF
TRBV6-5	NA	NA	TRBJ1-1	TGTGCCAGCAGTTACAGGGGCGGCACTGAAGCTTTCTTT	CASSYRGGTEAFF
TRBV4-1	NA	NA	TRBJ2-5	TGCGCCAGCAGCCAAGAGGGCCCGACCCAGTACTTC	CASSQEGPTQYF
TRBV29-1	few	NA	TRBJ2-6	TGCAGCGTTGCCCCCTCTGGGGCCAACGTCCTGACTTTC	CSVAPSGANVLTF
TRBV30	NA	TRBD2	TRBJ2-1	TGTGCCTGGGGGTTGAGCGGGAGGAGCGATGAGCAGTTCTTC	CAWGLSGRSDEQFF
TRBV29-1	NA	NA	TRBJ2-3	TGCAGCGTCGAAATGGGTAGAGCGGCTGGGGATACGCAGTATTTT	CSVEMGRAAGDTQYF
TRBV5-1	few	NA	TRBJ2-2	TGCGCCACCTCCCTCCTAGTCGACGGGGAGCTGTTTTTT	CATSLLVDGELFF
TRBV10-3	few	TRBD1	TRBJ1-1	TGTGCCATCCGTGGGACAGGGGAATTGGGTGAAGCTTTCTTT	CAIRGTGELGEAFF
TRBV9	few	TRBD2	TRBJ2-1	TGTGCCAGCAGCGTTTCACTAGCGGGGTGGGGCAATGAGCAGTTCTTC	CASSVSLAGWGNEQFF
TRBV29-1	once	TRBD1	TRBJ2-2	TGCAGCGTTGCAGGGGGCTCGACCGGGGAGCTGTTTTTT	CSVAGGSTGELFF
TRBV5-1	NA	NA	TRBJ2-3	TGCGCCAGCAGCCCGGGACCTTCAACCACAGATACGCAGTATTTT	CASSPGPSTTDTQYF
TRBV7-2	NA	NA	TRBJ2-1	TGTGCCAGCAGCGGCGGCGGGACCCCTCGGTTCTTC	CASSGGGTPRFF
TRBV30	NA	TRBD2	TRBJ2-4	TGTGCCTGGAGTCCCCTAGCGGGAAACATTCAGTACTTC	CAWSPLAGNIQYF
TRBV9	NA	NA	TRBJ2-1	TGTGCCAGCAGCGTAGCTACCGGGTCCTCCTACAATGAGCAGTTCTTC	CASSVATGSSYNEQFF
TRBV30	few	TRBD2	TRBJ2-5	TGTGCCTGGAGGCTAGCGGGAGGGCCAGAGACCCAGTACTTC	CAWRLAGGPETQYF
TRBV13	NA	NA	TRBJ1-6	TGTGCCAGCAGCTTAGGTAGATCTAATTCACCCCTCCACTTT	CASSLGRSNSPLHF
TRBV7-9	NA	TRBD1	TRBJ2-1	TGTGCCAGCAGCTCCTCGGCAGGGGACAGGCCCTACAATGAGCAGTTCTTC	CASSSSAGDRPYNEQFF
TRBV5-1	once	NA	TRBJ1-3	TGCGCCAGCGGCCGTTCTGACTCTGGAAACACCATATATTTT	CASGRSDSGNTIYF
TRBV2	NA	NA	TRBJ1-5	TGTGCCAGCAGTGTAGTTCGTGGGCCGAATCAGCCCCAGCATTTT	CASSVVRGPNQPQHF
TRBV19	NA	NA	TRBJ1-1	TGTGCCAGTCTCTGGGGCACTGAAGCTTTCTTT	CASLWGTEAFF
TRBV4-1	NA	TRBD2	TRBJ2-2	TGCGCCAGCAGCCAATTGAGGGATGGAGCGGGAGGGAGCGGGGAGCTGTTTTTT	CASSQLRDGAGGSGELFF
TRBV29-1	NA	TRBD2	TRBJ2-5	TGCAGCGTCGGACTAGCGGGAGGGGAGACCCAGTACTTC	CSVGLAGGETQYF
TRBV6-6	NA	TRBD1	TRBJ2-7	TGTGCCAGCAGTCGACAGGGCCCCTACGAGCAGTACTTC	CASSRQGPYEQYF
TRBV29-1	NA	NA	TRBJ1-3	TGCAGCGTTGGGCCCCGTACGACAGGAAACACCATATATTTT	CSVGPRTTGNTIYF